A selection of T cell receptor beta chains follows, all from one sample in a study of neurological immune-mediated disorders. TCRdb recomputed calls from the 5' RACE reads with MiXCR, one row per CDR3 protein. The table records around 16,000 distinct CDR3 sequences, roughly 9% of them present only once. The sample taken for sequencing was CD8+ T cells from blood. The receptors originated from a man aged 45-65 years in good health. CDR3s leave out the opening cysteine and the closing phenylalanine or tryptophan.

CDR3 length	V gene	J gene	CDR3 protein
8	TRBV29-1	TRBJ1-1	SVVTGDTF
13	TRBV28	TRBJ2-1	ASEDQASGNNEQF
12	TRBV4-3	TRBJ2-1	ASSQDANYNEQF
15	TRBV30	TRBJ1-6	ACLAARGLSGSSPLH
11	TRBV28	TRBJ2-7	ASAFRGAGEQY
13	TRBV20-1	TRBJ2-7	SATGAAGASYEQY
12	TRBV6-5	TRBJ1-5	ASSYSTPPQPQH
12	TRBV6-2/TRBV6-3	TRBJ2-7	ASILGTGLYEQY
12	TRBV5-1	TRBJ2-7	ASSPTSNGYEQY
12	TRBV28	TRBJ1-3	ASSPGELWNTIY
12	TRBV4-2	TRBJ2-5	ASSQGVGVETQY
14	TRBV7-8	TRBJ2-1	ASSLGGQSSYNEQF
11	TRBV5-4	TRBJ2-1	ASSLGADREQF
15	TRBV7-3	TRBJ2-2	ASSLSVGGLASGELF
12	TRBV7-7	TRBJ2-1	ASSQASADNEQF
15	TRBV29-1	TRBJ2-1	SVEGLAGVSSYNEQF